Below, 7 T cell receptor beta chains from the same sample are listed, as sequenced in a study of graft-versus-host responses after intestinal transplantation. No antigen has been assigned to these receptors. Using immunoSEQ multiplex PCR, the repertoire was profiled, and TCRdb retains in-frame clones only, with some absent. The sample includes more than 85,000 clones, approximately 94% of them seen just once. Material: unstimulated CD8+ T cells sorted from spleen or lymph node cells, obtained before intestinal transplant. Source of these receptors: a human donor who received an intestinal transplant.

The V and J genes are TRBV7-9 and TRBJ2-1; 13 nucleotides line up with TRBD2. Germline V gene data show CDR1 as SEHNR and CDR2 as FQNEAQ (reference sequence). This CDR3 is built from 16 residues. J lost 3 bases, V lost 4 bases, and 3 bases had no gene match. CDR3 nucleotides: TGTGCCAGCAGCTCGACTAGCGGGGGGATCTACAATGAGCAGTTCTTC. This codes for CASSSTSGGIYNEQFF.

This chain links TRBV10-3 with TRBJ2-2; possible D gene TRBD1, 5 bases. Per germline, CDR1 ENHRY and CDR2 SYGVKD. Trimming took off 5 bases at V and 0 bases at J, with 13 bases between the two ends. The CDR3 sequence is 16 residues long. CDR3 loop: CAISIDSLTNTGELFF. The CDR3 DNA reads as TGTGCCATCAGTATAGACAGCCTAACGAACACCGGGGAGCTGTTTTTT.

The rearrangement uses TRBV6-7 and TRBJ2-7, with D possibly being TRBD1 (6 bases). TRBV6-7 is marked as an open reading frame, function uncertain. The CDR3 has 13 residues. V dropped 10 bases and J dropped 2 bases, with 15 bases sitting between them. The chain's CDR3 is CAKGRQETYEQYF. CDR3 coding DNA: TGTGCCAAGGGACGACAGGAGACCTACGAGCAGTACTTC.

The chain couples TRBV6-6 to TRBJ2-7, with 7 bases identical to TRBD1. J gave up 3 bases and V 5 bases, and 4 bases lay outside the gene matches. The CDR3 contains 13 residues. CDR1 and CDR2 (germline): MNHNY, SVGAGI (reference sequence). The CDR3: CASSMGQSYEQYF. The CDR3 region has the DNA TGTGCCAGCAGTATGGGACAGAGCTACGAGCAGTACTTC.

The rearrangement uses TRBV9 and TRBJ2-3; weak D call: TRBD1 (7 bases). V was clipped by 4 bases and J by 0 bases, with 15 bases between them. Germline values: CDR1 SGDLS, CDR2 YYNGEE. The CDR3 has 16 amino acids. Here the CDR3 reads CASSLTTGTSTDTQYF. The CDR3 region has the DNA TGTGCCAGCAGCCTTACGACAGGGACTAGCACAGATACGCAGTATTTT.

The chain has TRBV7-2 and TRBJ1-2, with TRBD1 matching 7 bases. Germline lookup yields CDR1 SGHTA and CDR2 FQGNSA. J lost 5 bases, V lost 3 bases, and 6 bases had no gene match. This CDR3 has 14 amino acids. The CDR3 coding sequence is TGTGCCAGCAGCTTCGGGACAGACCTGTATGGCTACACCTTC. This codes for CASSFGTDLYGYTF.

J is TRBJ1-1 and V is TRBV20-1; TRBD1 agrees at 8 bases. Trimming removed 6 bases from V and 6 bases from J; junction bases left unmatched: 3. This CDR3 has 11 amino acids. Germline V gene data show CDR1 as DFQATT and CDR2 as SNEGSKA (reference sequence). In DNA, the CDR3 is TGCAGTGCCCAGGGGGCAGCTGAAGCTTTCTTT. Protein: CSAQGAAEAFF.